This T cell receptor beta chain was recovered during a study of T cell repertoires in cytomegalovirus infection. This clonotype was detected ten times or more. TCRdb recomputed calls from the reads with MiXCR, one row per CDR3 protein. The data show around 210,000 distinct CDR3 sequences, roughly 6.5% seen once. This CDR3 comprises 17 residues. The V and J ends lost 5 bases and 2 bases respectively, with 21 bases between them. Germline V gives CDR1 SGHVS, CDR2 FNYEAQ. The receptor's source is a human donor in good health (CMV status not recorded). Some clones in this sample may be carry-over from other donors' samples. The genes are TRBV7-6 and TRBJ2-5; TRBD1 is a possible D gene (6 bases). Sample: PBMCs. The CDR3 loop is CASSGPTGWGQQETQYF. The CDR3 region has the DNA TGTGCCAGCAGCGGTCCGACTGGGTGGGGGCAACAAGAGACCCAGTACTTC.